The T cell receptor (beta chain) described here comes from a study of blood T cells in healthy people across ages. About the study: Template switching recovered approximately one barcoded beta molecule for every two T cells.

A second PCR of 7 to 11 cycles used a sample-barcoded 5' primer and a J-beta primer mix. TCRdb reprocessed the 5' RACE reads via MiXCR and lists one record per CDR3 protein. This table has about 780,000 distinct CDR3 sequences, about 26% appearing once. Per the germline V gene, CDR1 is MNHEY and CDR2 is SVGAGI. After removal of 1 base from V and 8 bases from J, the junction contained 6 bases not matched to a gene. The CDR3 contains 15 residues. This clonotype was counted a few times. What it recognizes is unknown. General observations from the study: Across the age range, TCR beta diversity per million T cells fell in a roughly linear way.

These data were also reused for a study on T cells of mothers and their children. From that second work: The study sampled a few healthy Caucasian mothers and their six children. Microchimeric T cell clones that persisted were not detected.

Material for sequencing was blood. This TCR was sampled from a boy aged 10-17 years in good health. The chain links TRBV6-5 to TRBJ1-2, with 11 bases aligning to TRBD1. As DNA, the CDR3 is TGTGCCAGCAGTTACTTGGACAGGGGGCTTGGCGGCTACACCTTC. Amino acid sequence: CASSYLDRGLGGYTF.